Listed below are T cell receptor beta chains from one sample, sequenced in a study of blood T cell repertoires in COVID-19. Generated by immunoSEQ multiplex PCR, the TCRdb table keeps only in-frame clones and is missing some. The sample has about 350,000 clones, roughly 90% seen once. The sample consisted of peripheral blood. All receptors derive from a woman in her sixties or seventies with COVID-19, enrolled during active disease. The CDR3 runs from the conserved cysteine through the conserved F or W. Fields, in order: CDR3 length, J gene, D gene, V gene, CDR3 protein. A D gene is named only where the DNA matches it firmly.

>16|TRBJ2-1|TRBD2|TRBV5-1
CASSLIAGGTYNEQFF
>14|TRBJ1-2|NA|TRBV28
CASSLFAGASGYTF
>12|TRBJ1-1|NA|TRBV6-5
CASSSPLTEAFF
>15|TRBJ1-1|NA|TRBV9
CASGEQGGMNTEAFF
>14|TRBJ1-2|NA|TRBV6-1
CASSEVVQGYGYTF
>14|TRBJ1-4|NA|TRBV19
CASSLGRGGEKLFF
>12|TRBJ2-7|NA|TRBV29-1
CSVGQGAYEQYF
>16|TRBJ2-7|NA|TRBV7-8
CASSSLGGLTFYEQYF
>15|TRBJ1-3|NA|TRBV4-3
CASSQGGTSGNTIYF
>15|TRBJ1-2|NA|TRBV3-1/TRBV3-2
CASSQGEGANYGYTF
>16|TRBJ2-3|TRBD2|TRBV27
CASGPYGGAPTDTQYF
>13|TRBJ1-4|NA|TRBV12-3/TRBV12-4
CASRQGRNEKLFF
>13|TRBJ2-7|NA|TRBV27
CASSLSGDFGQYF
>16|TRBJ2-5|TRBD2|TRBV7-9
CASSSYSGGAWETQYF
>15|TRBJ2-3|TRBD2|TRBV7-7
CASSPRAGGTDTQYF
>13|TRBJ1-2|NA|TRBV12-3/TRBV12-4
CASSLPEAYGYTF
>16|TRBJ2-2|NA|TRBV4-2
CASSQGTGSNTGELFF
>13|TRBJ1-3|TRBD1|TRBV29-1
CSVVGRGANTIYF
>14|TRBJ1-2|TRBD1|TRBV5-6
CASSMTGGYYGYTF
>15|TRBJ1-3|NA|TRBV4-2
CASSPQVHSGNTIYF
>16|TRBJ1-1|TRBD1|TRBV7-6
CASSLWPDRENTEAFF
>15|TRBJ2-3|TRBD2|TRBV6-5
CASKGGGLGTDTQYF
>14|TRBJ2-7|TRBD1|TRBV5-6
CASRLGQGYYEQYF
>14|TRBJ2-3|NA|TRBV28
CASSLQGEFGWQYF
>16|TRBJ1-3|NA|TRBV2
CASSASVLLSGNTIYF
>15|TRBJ1-4|TRBD1|TRBV19
CASSTTGGAFEKLFF
>12|TRBJ1-4|TRBD1|TRBV28
CASRQGNEKLFF
>16|TRBJ1-4|TRBD1|TRBV27
CASSYRQGGTNEKLFF
>16|TRBJ2-7|NA|TRBV11-2
CASSSTNQGSPYEQYF
>14|TRBJ2-3|TRBD2|TRBV19
CASRSGGFTDTQYF
>14|TRBJ1-1|NA|TRBV7-9
CASSREDWNSEAFF
>12|TRBJ1-2|NA|TRBV29-1
CSVDRGTYGYTF
>17|TRBJ2-2|NA|TRBV19
CASSIFRGGANTGELFF
>13|TRBJ1-1|NA|TRBV7-9
CASSLQGSTEAFF
>18|TRBJ2-3|TRBD2|TRBV7-9
CASSLGTSGGAGADTQYF
>14|TRBJ2-2|TRBD1|TRBV4-3
CASSQERGPGELFF
>16|TRBJ2-5|TRBD2|TRBV11-2
CASSFIAGGPQETQYF
>14|TRBJ1-1|NA|TRBV2
CASSPGLVNTEAFF
>13|TRBJ1-2|NA|TRBV10-3
CAISGGLNYGYTF
>15|TRBJ1-5|NA|TRBV7-2
CASSLGDYSNQPQHF
>17|TRBJ1-2|NA|TRBV3-1/TRBV3-2
CASSQVGGTLPTYGYTF
>13|TRBJ2-1|NA|TRBV18
CASSPLLGNEQFF
>16|TRBJ1-1|NA|TRBV3-1/TRBV3-2
CASSQGLLGGYGEAFF
>12|TRBJ2-7|NA|TRBV7-9
CASSSSSYEQYF
>15|TRBJ1-2|NA|TRBV9
CASSELGPGGLGYTF
>12|TRBJ1-4|NA|TRBV10-3
CAIRDSNEKLFF
>16|TRBJ2-4|NA|TRBV5-4
CASSLDGGYPKNIQYF
>16|TRBJ2-2|NA|TRBV10-3
CAISQTDTSFSGELFF
>15|TRBJ2-5|NA|TRBV7-9
CASSLFQPGGETQYF
>16|TRBJ1-2|TRBD1|TRBV4-3
CASSQDLGRQGYGYTF
>14|TRBJ1-4|TRBD1|TRBV28
CASSLTGPNEKLFF
>16|TRBJ2-3|NA|TRBV25-1
CASSDPLRDKTDTQYF
>17|TRBJ1-3|TRBD1|TRBV6-6
CASSRFMGQGAGNTIYF
>16|TRBJ1-2|NA|TRBV9
CASSVAKDGGSYGYTF
>13|TRBJ2-7|NA|TRBV19
CASSIDTTYEQYF
>14|TRBJ1-1|TRBD1|TRBV19
CASHPGGQSTEAFF
>12|TRBJ1-2|TRBD1|TRBV27
CASSTGGSGYTF
>18|TRBJ2-5|TRBD2|TRBV5-4
CASSLPSLAGEGGETQYF
>13|TRBJ1-1|NA|TRBV5-1
CASSPLLASEAFF
>15|TRBJ1-6|NA|TRBV6-1
CASSEYRGAQSPLHF